The rows below give T cell receptor beta chains drawn from one sample of a study of beta chain features in type 1 diabetes. Sequencing used immunoSEQ multiplex PCR; TCRdb keeps in-frame clones, though not all of them. The table includes about 360,000 clones, around 12% detected once. The specimen sequenced was naive CD4+ T cells from blood. These receptors all come from a woman aged 18-35 years with type 1 diabetes. The CDR3 runs from the conserved cysteine through the conserved F or W. The D gene is left open where the match is weak. A row's size may be missing; if present it is once, few, many or a size class.

j_call d_call clone_size v_call cdr3_nt cdr3_aa
TRBJ2-5 TRBD1 few TRBV2 TGTGCCAGCAGCAGGGGGCTAGAAGAGACCCAGTACTTC CASSRGLEETQYF
TRBJ2-3 TRBD2 few TRBV4-2 TGTGCCAGCAGCCAAGAAGCGGGAGAGGTAGATACGCAGTATTTT CASSQEAGEVDTQYF
TRBJ1-1 TRBD1 . TRBV19 TGTGCCAGTAACGGACAGGGGGAGACTGAAGCTTTCTTT CASNGQGETEAFF
TRBJ2-2 TRBD1 . TRBV7-9 TGTGCCAGCAGCTTAGGCGACAGGGCGACCGGGGAGCTGTTTTTT CASSLGDRATGELFF
TRBJ2-3 . few TRBV11-3 TGTGCCAGCAGCTCTCGGGATGATACGCAGTATTTT CASSSRDDTQYF
TRBJ2-5 TRBD2 few TRBV9 TGTGCCAGCAGCGTAGGACTAGCGGACCACCAAGAGACCCAGTACTTC CASSVGLADHQETQYF
TRBJ1-1 TRBD1 . TRBV18 TGTGCCAGCTCACTACAGGACAGGGCGAGTGAAGCTTTCTTT CASSLQDRASEAFF
TRBJ2-2 TRBD2 . TRBV5-4 TGTGCCAGCAGCTTGGGTCTAGGACGGAGCGGGGAAACCGGGGAGCTGTTTTTT CASSLGLGRSGETGELFF
TRBJ1-2 TRBD1 few TRBV7-8 TGTGCCAGCAGCTCTTTACAGGGGGCCAGCTATGGCTACACCTTC CASSSLQGASYGYTF
TRBJ2-7 TRBD1 few TRBV9 TGTGCCAGCAGCGTAAGGACAGGGGGCGTCGACGAGCAGTACTTC CASSVRTGGVDEQYF
TRBJ2-5 TRBD2 . TRBV5-4 TGTGCCAGCAGCAAGGGACTAGCGGGGGGGGACCAAGAGACCCAGTACTTC CASSKGLAGGDQETQYF
TRBJ2-5 . few TRBV30 TGTGCCTGGAGGAGGACAGGACTACAAGAGACCCAGTACTTC CAWRRTGLQETQYF
TRBJ2-5 TRBD1 few TRBV4-2 TGTGCCAGCAGCCACCGAGAGGGGGCCCAAGAGACCCAGTACTTC CASSHREGAQETQYF
TRBJ1-2 TRBD1 . TRBV19 TGTGCCAGTAGTGACAGGGGCTATGGCTACACCTTC CASSDRGYGYTF
TRBJ2-5 . . TRBV7-2 TGTGCCAGCAGTCCTAAATTCGTTGGGACCCAGTACTTC CASSPKFVGTQYF
TRBJ2-7 . . TRBV21-1 TGTGCCAGCAGCAAAGAGTGGGGACAGGGCCAAGGTTCCTACGAGCAGTACTTC CASSKEWGQGQGSYEQYF
TRBJ2-7 . . TRBV29-1 TGCAGCGTTGGAGGTGGGGCTGGCAACGAGCAGTACTTC CSVGGGAGNEQYF
TRBJ2-5 TRBD1 few TRBV6-6 TGTGCCAGCACCGAAAACACCGGACAGGGGGAGACCCAGTACTTC CASTENTGQGETQYF
TRBJ1-1 TRBD1 once TRBV6-5 TGTGCCAGCAGGAAGACAGGGGCTACTGAAGCTTTCTTT CASRKTGATEAFF
TRBJ2-7 . few TRBV10-3 TGTGCCATCAGGAACACTACCCCCTACGAGCAGTACTTC CAIRNTTPYEQYF
TRBJ2-7 TRBD1 . TRBV5-1 TGCGCCAGCAGCTTGGGCGGGACAGGGTACGACGAGCAGTACTTC CASSLGGTGYDEQYF
TRBJ1-2 . . TRBV7-2 TGTGCCAGCGGAGCTCACCCCTCTAACTATGGCTACACCTTC CASGAHPSNYGYTF
TRBJ2-7 TRBD1 . TRBV5-4 TGTGCCAGCAGCTCAGGACAGGGGAGCTCCTACGAGCAGTACTTC CASSSGQGSSYEQYF
TRBJ1-6 . . TRBV5-1 TGCGCCAGCAGCTTGGTTCGGGGTAATTCACCCCTCCACTTT CASSLVRGNSPLHF
TRBJ2-2 TRBD1 . TRBV28 TGTGCCAGCAGTACTTGGGACAGGGGAACCGGGGAGCTGTTTTTT CASSTWDRGTGELFF
TRBJ2-3 . . TRBV2 TGTGCCAGCAGGCCAACAGGATACACAGATACGCAGTATTTT CASRPTGYTDTQYF
TRBJ1-1 . few TRBV9 TGTGCCAGCAGCGTGCAGGACTACATGAACACTGAAGCTTTCTTT CASSVQDYMNTEAFF
TRBJ1-1 TRBD1 few TRBV29-1 TGCAGCGCCGGGGGGACAGGGGGCCCCGGGACTGAAGCTTTCTTT CSAGGTGGPGTEAFF
TRBJ2-5 TRBD1 . TRBV7-2 TGTGCCAGCAGCGAACAACAGGGGGTCGGAGAGCAGTACTTC CASSEQQGVGEQYF
TRBJ2-5 TRBD1 . TRBV7-9 TGTGCCAGCAGCGTAGGGACAGGGAGTCCGGAGACCCAGTACTTC CASSVGTGSPETQYF
TRBJ1-5 . few TRBV4-2 TGTGCCAGCAGCCAGAGAACAGGGACTACCTATCAGCCCCAGCATTTT CASSQRTGTTYQPQHF
TRBJ2-1 TRBD2 . TRBV5-1 TGCGCCAGCAGCGTGCCTAGCGGGAGAAGCTATGAGCAGTTCTTC CASSVPSGRSYEQFF
TRBJ1-5 TRBD1 . TRBV4-2 TGTGCCAGCAGCCCTCGGGACAGGGCGGATCAGCCCCAGCATTTT CASSPRDRADQPQHF
TRBJ1-1 TRBD1 . TRBV7-9 TGTGCCAGCAGCGAGGGACAGCCTAACACTGAAGCTTTCTTT CASSEGQPNTEAFF
TRBJ1-5 . . TRBV19 TGTGCCAGCCCCGGAGGAGGGTTTAGCAATCAGCCCCAGCATTTT CASPGGGFSNQPQHF
TRBJ2-7 TRBD2 few TRBV15 TGTGCCACCAGCAGAACTAGCGGGGGGTCCTACGAGCAGTACTTC CATSRTSGGSYEQYF
TRBJ2-4 . . TRBV11-2 TGTGCCAGCAGCTTAGCTATGGACATTCAGTACTTC CASSLAMDIQYF
TRBJ2-3 TRBD1 . TRBV2 TGTGCCAGCGCGTGGCAGGGGGCGACGGATACGCAGTATTTT CASAWQGATDTQYF
TRBJ1-5 . few TRBV18 TGTGCCAGCTCACGCGCCGGGGAGGGCGGCAATCAGCCCCAGCATTTT CASSRAGEGGNQPQHF
TRBJ2-3 . few TRBV5-6 TGTGCCAGCAGCTTGGTCTCGGATACGCAGTATTTT CASSLVSDTQYF
TRBJ1-1 . few TRBV29-1 TGCAGCGTTGTCGGGGATGAGAGTGGCACTGAAGCTTTCTTT CSVVGDESGTEAFF
TRBJ1-2 . . TRBV7-2 TGTGCCAGCAGCTTGGCAGGAGGGAGATATGGCTACACCTTC CASSLAGGRYGYTF
TRBJ1-1 . few TRBV4-1 TGCGCCAGCAGCTTGGAGGGACGGGTGAACACTGAAGCTTTCTTT CASSLEGRVNTEAFF
TRBJ2-5 . . TRBV28 TGTGCCAGCAATATACAGGCCCAAGAGACCCAGTACTTC CASNIQAQETQYF
TRBJ1-2 TRBD1 few TRBV7-9 TGTGCCAGCAGCCACCGCCGCCGAACACAGGGGGCCGTCTATGGCTACACCTTC CASSHRRRTQGAVYGYTF
TRBJ1-5 . . TRBV7-2 TGTGCCAGCAGCGGAGGGCCCTTTAGGGGCAATCAGCCCCAGCATTTT CASSGGPFRGNQPQHF
TRBJ2-3 . . TRBV7-8 TGTGCCAGCAGCACCCGACAGAACACAGATACGCAGTATTTT CASSTRQNTDTQYF
TRBJ2-1 TRBD2 . TRBV4-3 TGCGCCAGCAGCCAAGGAGCGGGAGGTGACGCCTACAATGAGCAGTTCTTC CASSQGAGGDAYNEQFF
TRBJ1-1 . . TRBV7-3 TGTGCCAGCAGCGCTAGGAGGAACACTGAAGCTTTCTTT CASSARRNTEAFF
TRBJ1-1 TRBD1 few TRBV4-3 TGCGCCAGCAGCCTGACAGGGGTGAACACTGAAGCTTTCTTT CASSLTGVNTEAFF
TRBJ2-7 TRBD2 . TRBV5-4 TGTGCCAGCAGCTTGAGGAGCGGGAGGGCCCTAGTGCCCTACGAGCAGTACTTC CASSLRSGRALVPYEQYF
TRBJ2-1 TRBD2 few TRBV28 TGTGCCAGCGGTCCGGGAGGGAGGTACAATGAGCAGTTCTTC CASGPGGRYNEQFF
TRBJ1-2 TRBD1 few TRBV29-1 TGCAGCGTGGGACAGGGGAATAACTATGGCTACACCTTC CSVGQGNNYGYTF
TRBJ1-2 . few TRBV14 TGTGCCAGCAGCCTCCTGGGGGCTGGGACCTATGGCTACACCTTC CASSLLGAGTYGYTF
TRBJ1-2 . . TRBV4-3 TGCGCCAGCAGCCAAGCCCCCCCGGGCCAGGGCGCCTATGGCTACACCTTC CASSQAPPGQGAYGYTF
TRBJ1-3 . . TRBV30 TGTGCCTGGTCCACAAGAAACACCATATATTTT CAWSTRNTIYF
TRBJ1-5 . . TRBV29-1 TGCAGCGTTCAGCTGGGGGGGACTGCCGGCGGGCCCCAGCATTTT CSVQLGGTAGGPQHF